This T cell receptor beta chain was captured in a study of T cells in Graves' hyperthyroidism and ophthalmopathy. Stable disease denoted Graves' hyperthyroidism without ophthalmopathy progression within 18 months. There are a few counts of this clonotype. The target antigen is unknown. The junction does not match germline at one end; this may be a read error. Per the germline V gene, CDR1 is DFQATT and CDR2 is SNEGSKA (reference sequence). The CDR3 runs to 14 residues. TCR beta CDR3 region amplification was performed from RNA transcripts. First-round RT-PCR targeting the TCR CDR3 was performed with the HTBI primer set. Using its own MiXCR run on the multiplex PCR reads, TCRdb lists one record per CDR3 protein. Of over 700,000 distinct CDR3 sequences in the sample, 38% were seen once. Findings of the study overall: Ophthalmopathy was separated from stable hyperthyroidism by a 13 V-J model.

Sequencing used blood. This sequence was found in a man between 18 and 35 years old with Graves' hyperthyroidism. The chain has TRBV20-1 and TRBJ1-5; tentative D call: TRBD1 (5 bases). The CDR3 region has the DNA TGCAGTGCCAGAGAGGGGCCGACTAATCAGCCCCAGCATTTT. Amino acid sequence: CSAREGPTNQPQHF.